A few counts support the clone carrying this TCR beta chain. PCR was performed using 60 Vbeta and 13 Jbeta primers. Produced via immunoSEQ multiplex PCR; TCRdb's table is partial and in-frame only. The table shows under 150,000 clones, with approximately 80% occurring only once. Per germline, CDR1 MNHNS and CDR2 SASEGT. The CDR3 consists of 16 residues. V shed 0 bases and J 7 bases; nucleotides not matched to a gene: 9. The sample comes from a study of cytomegalovirus exposure and HLA in healthy donors. This TCR was sampled from a girl aged 2-10 years in good health and CMV-seronegative. The material sequenced was PBMCs. The chain has TRBV6-1 and TRBJ2-4; 7 positions agree with TRBD1. As DNA, the CDR3 is TGTGCCAGCAGTGAAGCGTTTGAGGGGGCTAGGAACATTCAGTACTTC. Its protein is CASSEAFEGARNIQYF.